Listed below are T cell receptor beta chains from one sample, sequenced in a study of CD8 T cells in ankylosing spondylitis. Each CDR3 protein gets one entry after TCRdb re-called the 5' RACE reads with MiXCR. The top ten hold 3% to 4% of the sample, which has about 500,000 distinct CDR3 sequences, under 5.5% seen once. Sequenced: blood, either unsorted or a sorted T cell fraction (not recorded which). The receptors shown here come from a male donor with ankylosing spondylitis. Each CDR3 is given with its conserved first and last residue. Each record gives: J gene, V gene, D gene, clone size, CDR3 DNA, CDR3 protein. The D gene is left open where the match is weak. Rows may omit the clone size; those that give it use once, few, many or a size class.

TRBJ2-1,TRBV12-3/TRBV12-4,TRBD1,few,TGTGCCAGCAGTAAAGGGGGACAGGGGGCGCTAGGCTCCTACAATGAGCAGTTCTTC,CASSKGGQGALGSYNEQFF
TRBJ1-1,TRBV5-1,.,many,TGCGCCAGCAGCTCCCAGACGGGGGGGGACACTGAAGCTTTCTTT,CASSSQTGGDTEAFF
TRBJ2-7,TRBV20-1,.,many,TGCAGTGCTAGAGATGGACGAGGTTTGGACGAGCAGTACTTC,CSARDGRGLDEQYF
TRBJ1-2,TRBV11-2,TRBD1,many,TGTGCCAGCAGCCCGACAGGGGTGAATGGCTACACCTTC,CASSPTGVNGYTF
TRBJ1-1,TRBV10-3,.,many,TGTGCCATCAGTGACAGGACAGAGAACACTGAAGCTTTCTTT,CAISDRTENTEAFF
TRBJ2-7,TRBV3-1,.,.,TGTGCCAGCAGCCAATTTGTGACGGGAAGCTACGAGCAGTACTTC,CASSQFVTGSYEQYF
TRBJ2-1,TRBV10-2,.,many,TGCGCCAGCCTTGAAGGGAGTAGGATGGGTGAGCAGTTCTTC,CASLEGSRMGEQFF
TRBJ1-6,TRBV20-1,.,.,TGCAGTGCTAGTCCGGGGGCAGTTAGCTCCTATAATTCACCCCTCCACTTT,CSASPGAVSSYNSPLHF
TRBJ1-2,TRBV10-3,TRBD1,many,TGTGCCATCAACTCTAGGGACAGGGATTATGGCTACACCTTC,CAINSRDRDYGYTF
TRBJ2-3,TRBV29-1,.,many,TGCAGCGTTGAAGAGGTCACAGATACGCAGTATTTT,CSVEEVTDTQYF
TRBJ1-5,TRBV12-3/TRBV12-4,.,few,TGTGCCAGCAGCCCCGGGCCGGGGGAGGGTCAGCCCCAGCATTTT,CASSPGPGEGQPQHF
TRBJ2-5,TRBV28,.,many,TGTGCCAGCAGTCATTTTACTATTGAGTACAACCAAGAGACCCAGTACTTC,CASSHFTIEYNQETQYF
TRBJ1-2,TRBV20-1,.,many,TGCAGTGCTAGCGGGACTAACTATGGCTACACCTTC,CSASGTNYGYTF
TRBJ2-1,TRBV5-1,.,many,TGCGCCAGCAGCCCGGGGGACCACTACAATGAGCAGTTCTTC,CASSPGDHYNEQFF
TRBJ2-1,TRBV9,.,many,TGTGCCAGCAGCGAAAGATCCGGCAATGAGCAGTTCTTC,CASSERSGNEQFF
TRBJ2-1,TRBV18,.,many,TGTGCCAGCTCAGCGGAGCCCAGGTCGGGGGAATTCTTC,CASSAEPRSGEFF
TRBJ1-4,TRBV13,.,many,TGTGCCAGCAGCGCCGCCGGGACGGGAAATGAAAAACTGTTTTTT,CASSAAGTGNEKLFF
TRBJ1-1,TRBV7-9,.,many,TGTGCCAGCAGCCTTTTATGGACTGAAGCTTTCTTT,CASSLLWTEAFF
TRBJ2-7,TRBV9,TRBD2,.,TGTGCCAGCAGCGTAGCGGGGGGAACGGGGCAGTACTTC,CASSVAGGTGQYF
TRBJ2-1,TRBV10-1,TRBD2,.,TGCGCCAGCAGTGAATTGGGACTAGCGGCGAGAAATGAGCAGTTCTTC,CASSELGLAARNEQFF
TRBJ2-1,TRBV2,.,.,TGTGCCAGCAGCGAGGACATTAGCTCCTACAATGAGCAGTTCTTC,CASSEDISSYNEQFF
TRBJ1-2,TRBV12-3/TRBV12-4,.,many,TGTGCCAGCGCCTCAGGTACGATGGAAGGCTACACCTTC,CASASGTMEGYTF
TRBJ2-1,TRBV7-2,.,few,TGTGCCAGCAGCTTAGTCTTAACAGGCGAGTATGAGCAGTTCTTC,CASSLVLTGEYEQFF
TRBJ2-1,TRBV5-1,TRBD2,.,TGCGCCAGCAGCTTCTCAACTAGCGGGAGGGCCAATGAGCAGTTCTTC,CASSFSTSGRANEQFF
TRBJ2-1,TRBV19,.,.,TGTGCCAGTGGGGAGACAGGAGCACCCAATGAGCAGTTCTTC,CASGETGAPNEQFF
TRBJ2-3,TRBV28,.,.,TGTGCCAGCAGTTTTTGGGAGTTTGGGTATACGCAGTATTTT,CASSFWEFGYTQYF
TRBJ1-5,TRBV29-1,.,few,TGCAGCGTTTCGGGGCAGGGAGGCCAGCCCCAGCATTTT,CSVSGQGGQPQHF
TRBJ2-3,TRBV11-3,.,.,TGTGCCAGCAGCTCCCCTAGTCAAGATACGCAGTATTTT,CASSSPSQDTQYF
TRBJ2-5,TRBV5-1,.,many,TGCGCCAGCAGTCTATCAGCCACCCAAGAGACCCAGTACTTC,CASSLSATQETQYF
TRBJ1-1,TRBV6-1,.,many,TGTGCCAGCAGTGACGGGGTTAGGGATCCTGAAGCTTTCTTT,CASSDGVRDPEAFF
TRBJ2-7,TRBV11-2,.,many,TGTGCCAGCAGCTTAGGACCGCACTACGAGCAGTACTTC,CASSLGPHYEQYF
TRBJ1-2,TRBV12-3/TRBV12-4,.,many,TGTGCCAGCAGTTTCCCGGGTTCTGGCTACACCTTC,CASSFPGSGYTF
TRBJ1-6,TRBV4-1,TRBD1,many,TGCGCCAGCAGCTCATCAGGGGGGCTCGGTAATTCACCCCTCCACTTT,CASSSSGGLGNSPLHF
TRBJ2-7,TRBV7-6,TRBD2,few,TGTGCCAGCAGCTTACGAGCTAGCGGGGGGTCGAGCTCCTACGAGCAGTACTTC,CASSLRASGGSSSYEQYF
TRBJ2-7,TRBV18,.,few,TGTGCCAGCGCGCCGGGACGGGGGAACTACGAGCAGTACTTC,CASAPGRGNYEQYF
TRBJ2-1,TRBV11-2,.,many,TGTGCCAGCAGCTTAGTTACAGGGGCGGGAAATGAGCAGTTCTTC,CASSLVTGAGNEQFF
TRBJ2-1,TRBV28,.,.,TGTGCCAGCCGGACAGACTACAATGAGCAGTTCTTC,CASRTDYNEQFF